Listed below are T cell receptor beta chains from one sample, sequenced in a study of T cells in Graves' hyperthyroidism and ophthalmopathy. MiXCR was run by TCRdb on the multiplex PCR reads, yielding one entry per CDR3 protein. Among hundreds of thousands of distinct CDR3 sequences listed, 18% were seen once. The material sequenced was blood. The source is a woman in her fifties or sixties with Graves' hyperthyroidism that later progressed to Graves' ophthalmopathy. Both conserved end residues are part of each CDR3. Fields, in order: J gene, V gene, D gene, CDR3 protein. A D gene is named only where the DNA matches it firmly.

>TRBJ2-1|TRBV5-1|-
CASSLRQDFNEQFF
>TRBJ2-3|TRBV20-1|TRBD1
CSATGRGQPRADTQYF
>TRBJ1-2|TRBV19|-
CASSPGRARGYTF
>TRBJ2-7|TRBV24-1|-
CATSDLSSGSEQYF
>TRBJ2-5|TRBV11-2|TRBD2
CASSPRAGVETQYF
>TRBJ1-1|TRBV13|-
CASSLGSGGSGNTEAFF
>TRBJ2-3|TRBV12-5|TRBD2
CASGLNRGSIRLAGLTDTQYF
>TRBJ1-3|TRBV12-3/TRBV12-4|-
CASSPLSQGSSGNTIYF
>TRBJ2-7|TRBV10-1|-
CASSESRTAGSYEQYF
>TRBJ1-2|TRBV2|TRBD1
CASRGQGYGYTF
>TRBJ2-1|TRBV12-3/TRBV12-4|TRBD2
CASRPASGGANEQFF
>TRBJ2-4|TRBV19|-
CASSRQDLAKNIQYF
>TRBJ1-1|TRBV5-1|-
CASSTNREDEAFF
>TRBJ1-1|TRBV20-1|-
CSAYDSPEAFF
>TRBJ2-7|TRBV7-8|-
CASSFRDTLSSEQYF
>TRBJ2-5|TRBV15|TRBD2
CATSSGLAQETQYF
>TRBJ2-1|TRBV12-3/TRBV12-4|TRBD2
CASRGTNYNEQFF
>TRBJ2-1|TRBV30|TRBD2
CAWSALAGGGFNEQFF
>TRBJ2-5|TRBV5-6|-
CASSAVKGQETQYF
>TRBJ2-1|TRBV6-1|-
CASYRASSYNEQFF
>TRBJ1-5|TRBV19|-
CASSILQDNQPQHF
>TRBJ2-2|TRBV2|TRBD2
CASSPGGGFGELFF
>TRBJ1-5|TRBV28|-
CASNEGAGNQPQHF
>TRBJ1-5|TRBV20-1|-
CSAGRGPYNQPQHF
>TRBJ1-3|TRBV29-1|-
CSVEGFGNTIYF
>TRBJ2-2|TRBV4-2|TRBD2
CASSLELAGGQTGELFF
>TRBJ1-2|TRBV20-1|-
CSARDRGRNYGYTF
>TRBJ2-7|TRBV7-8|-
CASSLSDSPDEQYF
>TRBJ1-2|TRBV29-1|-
CSVGDIYGYTF
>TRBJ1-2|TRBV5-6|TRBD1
CASSLVGDSVEVGYTF
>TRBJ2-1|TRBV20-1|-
CSARVLAESDYNEQFF
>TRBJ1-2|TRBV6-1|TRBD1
CASSRGQGKYGYTF
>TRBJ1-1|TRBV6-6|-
CASSYYFPAGNTEAFF
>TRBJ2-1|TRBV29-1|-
CSVDLDSYNEQFF
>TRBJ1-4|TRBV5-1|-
CASRPSDGANEKLFF
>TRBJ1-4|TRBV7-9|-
CASSFGVNEKLFF
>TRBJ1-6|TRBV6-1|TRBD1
CANRQGNSPLHF
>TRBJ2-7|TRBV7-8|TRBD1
CASSLTRQGPYEQYF
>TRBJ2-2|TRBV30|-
CAWSVLPNTGELFF
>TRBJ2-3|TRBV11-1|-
CASSQTVVSADTQYF
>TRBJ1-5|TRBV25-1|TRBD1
CASSHRGTGGNQPQHF
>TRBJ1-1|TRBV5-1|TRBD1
CASSPLGTGDTEAFF
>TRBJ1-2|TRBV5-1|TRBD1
CASSRTGSTDGYTF
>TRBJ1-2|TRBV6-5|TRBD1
CASRPRDRVGYTF
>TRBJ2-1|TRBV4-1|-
CASSQVLLKNNEQFF
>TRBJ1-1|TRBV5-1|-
CASMQDRVNTEAFF
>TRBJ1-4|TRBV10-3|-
CAISDNSQGSSEKLFF
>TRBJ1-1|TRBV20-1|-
CSATGAPVGNTEAFF
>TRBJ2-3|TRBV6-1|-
CASCRGRTDTQYF
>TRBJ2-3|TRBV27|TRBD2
CASSLMTSGGPSTDTQYF
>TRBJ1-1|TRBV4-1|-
CASSQDRADTEAFF
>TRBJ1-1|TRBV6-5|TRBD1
CASSYSGTGHTEAFF
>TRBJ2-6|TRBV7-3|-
CASSFWGAPGANVLTF
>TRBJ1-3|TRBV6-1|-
CASMGGLKSSGNTIYF